Listed here are 12 T cell receptor beta chains from one sample, sequenced in a study of T cells after posttransplantation cyclophosphamide. The naive gate required viable CD3+CD4+ or CD3+CD8+ cells with CCR7+CD45RA+CD45RO-CD95-CD27+CD28+ phenotype. The protocol was immunoSEQ multiplex PCR, while the TCRdb copy is restricted to in-frame clones and leaves out a portion. This table has some 20,000 clones, less than 98% appearing once. Sequenced: naive CD4+ T cells sorted from PBMCs. Source of these receptors: a man aged 50-60 years in good health, CMV-negative, and a related stem cell transplant donor.

The chain uses TRBV6-5 and TRBJ1-1; D might be TRBD1 (5 bases). From germline, CDR1 is MNHEY and CDR2 SVGAGI. V was trimmed by 7 bases and J by 5 bases, leaving 17 bases between them. The CDR3 has 14 residues. CDR3 bases: TGTGCCAGCACCCCCGGGTTGGGGCGGACTGAAGCTTTCTTT. Translation gives CASTPGLGRTEAFF.

CDR3 loop: CASSHSLSGQGPYEQYF. The DNA for the CDR3 is TGCGCCAGCAGTCATTCGTTGTCAGGACAGGGACCCTACGAGCAGTACTTC. V gene TRBV23-1 combines with J gene TRBJ2-7; the match to TRBD1 covers 8 bases. TRBV23-1 is an open reading frame, and its role is uncertain. The length of the CDR3 is 17 residues. J lost 2 bases, V lost 3 bases, and 12 bases had no gene match.

The J gene is TRBJ2-1, the V gene TRBV6-5, with D perhaps matching TRBD1 (6 bases). V was clipped by 2 bases and J by 8 bases, with 16 bases between them. From germline, CDR1 is MNHEY and CDR2 SVGAGI. The CDR3 loop spans 15 amino acids. In nucleotides, the CDR3 is TGTGCCAGCAGTTACCAACAGGGTCTAAGCGATGAGCAGTTCTTC. It codes for CASSYQQGLSDEQFF.

The chain recombines TRBV10-3 with TRBJ2-3; 7 bases match TRBD2. Trimming took 10 bases from V and 0 from J; bases not matched to a gene: 10. The length of the CDR3 is 15 residues. Germline CDR1 and CDR2: ENHRY and SYGVKD. The CDR3 protein is CATAGDRASTDTQYF. CDR3 nucleotides: TGTGCCACGGCGGGGGATCGGGCTAGCACAGATACGCAGTATTTT.

The gene calls are TRBV9 and TRBJ2-5; D gene unclear. This CDR3 is 15 amino acids long. Looked up from germline, CDR1 is SGDLS and CDR2 is YYNGEE. The V end lost 0 bases, the J end lost 0 bases, and 9 bases lay between the germline ends. The CDR3 nucleotides read TGTGCCAGCAGCGTAGCTCTAACAGACCAAGAGACCCAGTACTTC. It encodes CASSVALTDQETQYF.

About this clone itself: One end of the junction varies from germline; a read error may be responsible. At the DNA level, this CDR3 is encoded by other sequences in the same sample as well. V gene TRBV5-4 combines with J gene TRBJ1-1; D is uncertain. This CDR3 is built from 13 residues. Germline V gene lookup returns CDR1 SGHNT and CDR2 YYREEE (reference sequence). The CDR3 region is CASSLDRNTEAFF. CDR3 DNA: TGTGCCAGCAGCCTAGACCGAAACACCGAAGCTTTCTTT.

V usage is TRBV28 and J usage is TRBJ1-2; 8 bases map to TRBD1. The CDR3 has 14 residues. Germline CDR1 MDHEN, CDR2 SYDVKM. Trimming removed 6 bases from V and 4 bases from J; junction bases left unmatched: 7. The CDR3 nucleotides are TGTGCCAGCAGCACGACAGGGGCCGCCTATGGCTACACCTTC. This codes for CASSTTGAAYGYTF.

CDR3 DNA: TGCGCCAGCAGCTTAGACGGAGGTGAGCATGGCTACACCTTC. The encoded protein is CASSLDGGEHGYTF. The V gene is TRBV5-1, the J gene TRBJ1-2, with D unclear. V dropped 2 bases and J dropped 6 bases, with 14 bases sitting between them. The CDR3 spans 14 residues. Germline V gene sequence: CDR1 SGHRS, CDR2 YFSETQ.

The V and J genes are TRBV7-8 and TRBJ2-7; D gene uncertain. This CDR3 has 14 residues. Germline V lookup: CDR1 SGHVS, CDR2 FQNEAQ. V shed 5 bases and J shed 0 bases, with 11 bases lying between them. The CDR3 is CASSQQKTSYEQYF. The DNA for the CDR3 is TGTGCCAGCAGCCAACAGAAAACCTCCTACGAGCAGTACTTC.

V gene TRBV10-3 combines with J gene TRBJ1-3; D might be TRBD1 (6 bases). Germline V gene sequence: CDR1 ENHRY, CDR2 SYGVKD. V was pared by 2 bases and J by 0 bases, with 20 bases between. The CDR3 covers 19 residues. In DNA form, the CDR3 reads TGTGCCATCAGTGAGCCCGCCGGGACAAACAAATACTCTGGAAACACCATATATTTT. It codes for CAISEPAGTNKYSGNTIYF.

The rearrangement uses TRBV19 and TRBJ1-1; TRBD1 matches 10 bases. V was pared by 3 bases and J by 4 bases, with 5 bases of the junction left unmatched. The germline gives CDR1 LNHDA, CDR2 SQIVND (reference sequence). The CDR3 has 15 residues. The CDR3: CASSMTGGRGTEAFF. The CDR3 bases are TGTGCCAGTAGTATGACAGGGGGCAGGGGCACTGAAGCTTTCTTT.

V gene TRBV7-3 combines with J gene TRBJ2-5; D is perhaps TRBD2 (6 bases). The CDR3 contains 14 residues. The germline gives CDR1 SGHTA, CDR2 FQGTGA. Trimming removed 5 bases at V and 0 bases at J, with 10 bases between. The CDR3 bases are TGTGCCAGCAGCCCTCGGACTAACCAAGAGACCCAGTACTTC. The encoded protein is CASSPRTNQETQYF. The full variable domain, rest sourced from reference TRBV7-3 and TRBJ2-5, is GAGVSQTPSNKVTEKGKYVELRCDPISGHTALYWYRQSLGQGPEFLIYFQGTGAADDSGLPNDRFFAVRPEGSVSTLKIQRTERGDSAVYLCASSPRTNQETQYFGPGTRLLVL.